This T cell receptor (beta chain) was captured by sequencing in a study of blood T cells in healthy people across ages. Study information: The capture of about one barcoded beta molecule per two T cells was achieved by template switching.

The CDR3 sequence is 16 residues long. CDR1 is DFQATT, CDR2 SNEGSKA, per germline (reference sequence). Unmatched junction bases numbered 5, after V lost 1 base and J lost 0 bases. With a J-beta primer mix and a sample-barcoded 5' primer, a second PCR ran about 7 to 11 cycles. TCRdb reprocessed the 5' RACE reads via MiXCR and lists one record per CDR3 protein. This table has about 1 million distinct CDR3 sequences, 35% to 50% appearing once. For every donor, a draw yielded around 10 milliliters of peripheral blood. Per sample, at least 5.5 micrograms of total RNA were extracted. The V gene is TRBV20-1, the J gene TRBJ2-7; 11 positions match TRBD2. The origin of this receptor is a woman aged 60-70 years in good health. Sequenced input: blood. The CDR3 protein is CSARGSTSGSSYEQYF. CDR3 coding DNA: TGCAGTGCTAGAGGTTCAACTAGCGGGAGCTCCTACGAGCAGTACTTC.